One and the same sample provided the 31 T cell receptor beta chains below, sequenced in a study of blood T cell repertoires in COVID-19. Measured with immunoSEQ multiplex PCR; TCRdb has only the in-frame clones, and not every one. The data hold some 300,000 clones, with 75% to 90% observed a single time. The sample consisted of peripheral blood. The origin of the receptors is a woman in her 70s with COVID-19, enrolled during active disease.

This clone was observed a handful of times. Other DNA sequences in this specimen translate into the identical CDR3. This sequence joins TRBV5-1 and TRBJ1-1; maybe TRBD1 (5 bases). The CDR3 covers 13 residues. CDR1 and CDR2 from the germline V gene are SGHRS and YFSETQ. V was shortened by 5 bases and J by 1 base, with 9 bases between the two germline ends. CDR3 protein: CASSGQGNTEAFF. In nucleotides, the CDR3 is TGCGCCAGCAGTGGGCAGGGGAACACTGAAGCTTTCTTT.

The V and J genes are TRBV2 and TRBJ2-1; maybe TRBD1 (6 bases). CDR1 and CDR2 (germline): SNHLY, FYNNEI. This CDR3 spans 14 amino acids. The V end lost 5 bases, the J end lost 4 bases, and 12 bases lay between the germline ends. Here the CDR3 reads CASSPIQGYNEQFF. Here the CDR3 DNA reads TGTGCCAGCAGTCCTATACAGGGTTACAATGAGCAGTTCTTC.

This chain links TRBV29-1 with TRBJ2-1, with 7 bases identical to TRBD2. The CDR3 has 12 amino acids. Germline V gene lookup returns CDR1 SQVTM and CDR2 ANQGSEA. Trimming removed 7 bases from V and 6 bases from J; junction bases left unmatched: 6. The CDR3 reads CSADGGVNEQFF. The CDR3 coding sequence is TGCAGCGCGGATGGGGGGGTCAATGAGCAGTTCTTC.

The genes are TRBV11-2 and TRBJ1-3; weak D call: TRBD1 (5 bases). This CDR3 comprises 15 residues. Germline-derived CDR1 and CDR2 are SGHAT and FQNNGV. V lost 10 bases, J lost 4 bases, and 20 bases lay in between. CDR3 bases: TGTGCCACCACTACATCAGGGTTCTCAGGAAACACCATATATTTT. As protein: CATTTSGFSGNTIYF.

CDR3 in DNA: TGTGCCAGCAGCCGACTAGCAGCGGTCGAGCAGTACTTC. It specifies CASSRLAAVEQYF. This chain links TRBV3-1 (or the pseudogene TRBV3-2) with TRBJ2-7, with 7 bases matching TRBD2. This CDR3 region has 13 residues. The V gene's germline CDR1 is LGHDT and CDR2 YNNKEL (reference sequence). The J segment lost 6 bases and the V segment lost 4 bases, leaving 6 bases of the junction unmatched.

J is TRBJ2-7 and V is TRBV19, with 11 bases identical to TRBD1. Germline V gives CDR1 LNHDA, CDR2 SQIVND (reference sequence). The V segment lost 5 bases and the J segment 3 bases; nucleotides outside the gene matches: 6. CDR3 length: 15 residues. The CDR3 reads CASSYSGTGGYEQYF. CDR3 DNA: TGTGCCAGTAGTTATTCCGGGACAGGGGGCTACGAGCAGTACTTC.

The V and J genes are TRBV28 and TRBJ1-5; D not resolved. With 3 bases removed from V and 4 bases from J, the gap between germline ends came to 19 bases. The CDR3 runs 17 residues. Germline assignment: CDR1 MDHEN and CDR2 SYDVKM. This chain's CDR3 is CASSLEEGSRWNQPQHF. In DNA, the CDR3 is TGTGCCAGCAGTTTGGAAGAGGGTAGCAGGTGGAATCAGCCCCAGCATTTT. Looking up the rest from reference TRBV28 and TRBJ1-5 gives the full variable domain: DVKVTQSSRYLVKRTGEKVFLECVQDMDHENMFWYRQDPGLGLRLIYFSYDVKMKEKGDIPEGYSVSREKKERFSLILESASTNQTSMYLCASSLEEGSRWNQPQHFGDGTRLSIL.

The chain is built from TRBV10-2 and TRBJ2-5; a possible D gene is TRBD2 (6 bases). Germline assignment: CDR1 WSHSY and CDR2 SAAADI. This CDR3 region has 15 residues. Trimming took 3 bases from V and 4 from J, leaving 15 bases between them. Here the CDR3 reads CASSEKLALLETQYF. The CDR3 DNA follows: TGCGCCAGCAGTGAAAAACTAGCATTATTAGAGACCCAGTACTTC.

This clone was detected only once. The rearrangement uses TRBV5-1 and TRBJ1-1; 7 nucleotides match TRBD1. The CDR3 extends over 14 amino acids. Germline loops: CDR1 SGHRS, CDR2 YFSETQ. V trimming: 4 bases; J trimming: 1 base; junction bases outside the gene matches: 4. In nucleotides, the CDR3 is TGCGCCAGCAGCCCGGACAGGCGGAACACTGAAGCTTTCTTT. Its translation is CASSPDRRNTEAFF.

This chain uses TRBV6-2 or TRBV6-3 with TRBJ1-1; TRBD1 might be the D (5 bases). CDR1 MNHEY and CDR2 SVGEGT come from the germline V gene. This CDR3 is built from 15 residues. V was shortened by 5 bases and J by 5 bases, with 18 bases between the two germline ends. This CDR3 reads CASSHDFSRGTEAFF. The CDR3 region has the DNA TGTGCCAGCAGTCACGACTTCTCAAGGGGAACTGAAGCTTTCTTT.

A single count supports this clone. The V and J genes are TRBV27 and TRBJ1-5, with D maybe TRBD1 (6 bases). Between the trimmed V and J ends, which lost 6 bases and 5 bases, there was a span of 14 bases. The CDR3 runs to 14 residues. Germline loops: CDR1 MNHEY, CDR2 SMNVEV (reference sequence). CDR3 DNA sequence: TGTGCCAGCAGATCAACTCAGGGGTATCAGCCCCAGCATTTT. Translation gives CASRSTQGYQPQHF.

The V and J genes are TRBV6-5 and TRBJ1-1; TRBD1 aligns across 9 bases. Germline loops: CDR1 MNHEY, CDR2 SVGAGI. Unmatched junction bases numbered 10, after V lost 6 bases and J lost 8 bases. The CDR3 extends over 14 amino acids. Written as DNA, the CDR3 is TGTGCCAGCAGGGATACAGGGGGCGCTTTCGAAGCTTTCTTT. The encoded protein is CASRDTGGAFEAFF.

This chain uses TRBV28 with TRBJ1-5; D is perhaps TRBD1 (5 bases). Per germline, CDR1 MDHEN and CDR2 SYDVKM. The CDR3 has 15 residues. V gave up 7 bases and J gave up 5 bases, with 18 bases separating them. The CDR3, as DNA: TGTGCCAGCACCCGATCCAGGGCTGGGGATCAGCCCCAGCATTTT. This codes for CASTRSRAGDQPQHF.

The V and J genes are TRBV20-1 and TRBJ1-2; TRBD1 aligns across 10 bases. V lost 3 bases to trimming and J lost 8 bases; unmatched junction nucleotides: 12. The CDR3 is 15 amino acids. In germline, CDR1 is DFQATT, CDR2 SNEGSKA (reference sequence). CDR3 nucleotides: TGCAGTGCTAGTAATCAAGGGACAGGGGAAGGAGGCTACACCTTC. It specifies CSASNQGTGEGGYTF.

The chain couples TRBV5-5 to TRBJ1-6; TRBD1 aligns across 7 bases. The CDR3 consists of 16 residues. V was clipped by 0 bases and J by 7 bases; unmatched bases: 7. From germline, CDR1 is SGHKS and CDR2 YYEKEE (reference sequence). CDR3 sequence reads: CASSLGGGTANSPLHF. The CDR3 bases are TGTGCCAGCAGCTTGGGGGGCGGGACAGCGAATTCACCCCTCCACTTT.

The chain uses TRBV29-1 and TRBJ2-1; possibly TRBD1 for D (5 bases). The V end lost 2 bases, the J end lost 6 bases, and 11 bases lay between the germline ends. Germline V lookup: CDR1 SQVTM, CDR2 ANQGSEA. The CDR3 loop spans 13 amino acids. The CDR3 spells CSVERQGSNEQFF. In DNA form, the CDR3 reads TGCAGCGTTGAAAGGCAGGGCAGCAATGAGCAGTTCTTC.

This sequence joins TRBV4-1 and TRBJ2-5; D perhaps matches TRBD1 (5 bases). CDR1 and CDR2 from the germline V gene are MGHRA and YSYEKL. Trimming removed 0 bases at V and 5 bases at J, with 13 bases between. The CDR3 length is 15 residues. In DNA, the CDR3 is TGCGCCAGCAGCCAAGATTATGCCAGGGTTGAGACCCAGTACTTC. This gives the protein CASSQDYARVETQYF.

The V gene is TRBV7-2, the J gene TRBJ2-5; 8 nucleotides align to TRBD2. J lost 7 bases, V lost 5 bases, and 9 bases had no gene match. From germline, CDR1 is SGHTA and CDR2 FQGNSA. The CDR3 is made up of 14 amino acids. Here the CDR3 reads CASSRRGGLGTQYF. For the CDR3, the DNA is TGTGCCAGCAGCCGCCGGGGGGGACTGGGGACCCAGTACTTC.

This clone was counted once. This sequence joins TRBV5-3 and TRBJ1-3; no clear D. TRBV5-3 is treated as an ORF (open reading frame) with a function not yet certain. With 1 base removed from V and 4 bases from J, the gap between germline ends came to 6 bases. The CDR3 sequence is 13 residues long. The CDR3 spells CARSLISGNTIYF. CDR3 in DNA: TGTGCCAGAAGCTTGATCTCCGGAAACACCATATATTTT.

The gene calls are TRBV7-8 and TRBJ2-7; 7 bases are a match to TRBD1. Trimming cost V 5 bases and J 0 bases; bases outside gene matches: 13. The CDR3 spans 17 residues. Per the germline V gene, CDR1 is SGHVS and CDR2 is FQNEAQ. CDR3 coding DNA: TGTGCCAGCAGCCGAGGGTCGGAAGGGGGCCCCTCCTACGAGCAGTACTTC. The encoded protein is CASSRGSEGGPSYEQYF.

This rearrangement joins TRBV5-4 to TRBJ2-2; 9 bases are a match to TRBD2. The germline V gene has CDR1 SGHNT and CDR2 YYREEE (reference sequence). V shed 4 bases and J 5 bases; nucleotides not matched to a gene: 6. The CDR3 is made up of 15 amino acids. This chain's CDR3 is CASSNAGGRTGELFF. The CDR3 nucleotides are TGTGCCAGCAGCAACGCGGGGGGGCGGACCGGGGAGCTGTTTTTT.

Remarks on this clone: This same CDR3 is encoded by further DNA sequences in the sample. CDR3 in DNA: TGTGCCAGCAATTACTACAATGAGCAGTTCTTC. This gives the protein CASNYYNEQFF. This chain links TRBV2 with TRBJ2-1; D uncertain. The CDR3 sequence is 11 residues long. V was shortened by 7 bases and J by 3 bases, with 4 bases between the two germline ends. CDR1 and CDR2 from the germline V gene are SNHLY and FYNNEI.

The V and J genes are TRBV10-3 and TRBJ2-7, with 9 bases aligning to TRBD1. Germline V CDR1 and CDR2: ENHRY, SYGVKD. The length of the CDR3 is 11 residues. With 9 bases clipped from V and 6 bases from J, the junction kept 3 bases outside the gene matches. The CDR3 DNA reads as TGTGCCATGGGACAGGGAGCCGAGCAGTACTTC. Translated: CAMGQGAEQYF.

The V call is TRBV11-2, the J call TRBJ2-7; D not certain. V lost 1 base and J lost 7, with 14 bases in between. CDR3 size: 14 residues. Germline V gene lookup returns CDR1 SGHAT and CDR2 FQNNGV. CDR3 sequence reads: CASSLAGLIGEQYF. CDR3 sequence (DNA): TGTGCCAGCAGCTTAGCGGGTCTTATCGGGGAGCAGTACTTC. The complete variable domain, with remaining parts taken from reference TRBV11-2 and TRBJ2-7, reads EAGVAQSPRYKIIEKRQSVAFWCNPISGHATLYWYQQILGQGPKLLIQFQNNGVVDDSQLPKDRFSAERLKGVDSTLKIQPAKLEDSAVYLCASSLAGLIGEQYFGPGTRLTVT.

V usage is TRBV5-1 and J usage is TRBJ1-1; 8 bases agree with TRBD1. The CDR3 runs 15 residues. Trimming cost V 4 bases and J 4 bases; bases outside gene matches: 9. CDR1 is SGHRS and CDR2 is YFSETQ in the germline V gene. CDR3 protein: CASSPPQGAATEAFF. The CDR3 DNA follows: TGCGCCAGCAGCCCACCGCAGGGGGCCGCCACTGAAGCTTTCTTT.

The J gene is TRBJ2-7, the V gene TRBV6-5, with a weak D call TRBD2 (5 bases). Trimming left V 5 bases short and J 0 bases short, with 8 bases between. The CDR3 is 13 residues long. Germline V CDR1 and CDR2: MNHEY, SVGAGI. CDR3 coding DNA: TGTGCCAGCAGTACCGGGATCTCCTACGAGCAGTACTTC. It translates to CASSTGISYEQYF.

The chain has TRBV6-5 and TRBJ2-7, with TRBD2 as a possible D gene (6 bases). This CDR3 spans 14 amino acids. V lost 6 bases and J 5 bases, leaving 17 bases between the germline ends. Germline V gene data show CDR1 as MNHEY and CDR2 as SVGAGI. CDR3 region: CASSQLRRGDEQYF. CDR3 bases: TGTGCCAGCAGCCAACTCCGGCGGGGTGACGAGCAGTACTTC.

The chain couples TRBV19 to TRBJ1-5, with D possibly being TRBD1 (5 bases). Trimming removed 9 bases from V and 3 bases from J, with 18 bases in between. Germline values: CDR1 LNHDA, CDR2 SQIVND (reference sequence). This CDR3 has 15 amino acids. The CDR3 coding sequence is TGTGCCAGCGCCCCCTGGGGGGACCACAATCAGCCCCAGCATTTT. Residues: CASAPWGDHNQPQHF.

V is TRBV3-1 (or the pseudogene TRBV3-2) and J is TRBJ2-5; D is possibly TRBD1 (5 bases). The CDR3 consists of 14 residues. V was cut by 6 bases and J by 2 bases, with 13 bases left in between. The germline gives CDR1 LGHDT, CDR2 YNNKEL (reference sequence). The CDR3 sequence: CASSQQGAQETQYF. CDR3 coding DNA: TGTGCCAGCAGTCAACAAGGGGCTCAAGAGACCCAGTACTTC.

The rearrangement joins TRBV6-2 or TRBV6-3 to TRBJ1-1; 7 nucleotides align to TRBD1. The CDR3 contains 14 residues. Germline trimming cut 5 bases from V and 7 bases from J; bases unmatched to any gene: 10. CDR1 is MNHEY and CDR2 is SVGEGT in the germline V gene. CDR3 sequence: CASSGLGTVVEAFF. CDR3 DNA: TGTGCCAGCAGTGGACTCGGGACAGTGGTTGAAGCTTTCTTT.

The chain is built from TRBV4-3 and TRBJ2-3, with TRBD2 identical over 9 bases. Germline V gene lookup returns CDR1 LGHNA and CDR2 YSLEER. Losses at the gene ends were 3 bases for V and 2 bases for J; bases not matched to a gene: 3. The CDR3 has 15 amino acids. The CDR3 DNA follows: TGCGCCAGCAGCCAGACTAGCGGTTTCACAGATACGCAGTATTTT. Amino acid sequence: CASSQTSGFTDTQYF.